The source of this T cell receptor beta chain is a study of cytomegalovirus exposure and HLA in healthy donors. Study outcomes and limitations: Later analysis identified about 17,000 TCR beta sequences associated with HLA alleles, using a false discovery rate threshold of 0.05. Despite most TCR sequences being rare, some public TCRs occurred in many donors.

With respect to this clone: Its antigen remains unidentified. One junction end disagrees with the germline gene, perhaps due to a read error.

The PCR ran on 60 Vbeta and 13 Jbeta primers. The data were produced by immunoSEQ multiplex PCR, yet TCRdb's version contains in-frame clones alone and is incomplete. The repertoire has 150,000 to 200,000 clones, 75% to 90% of them found once; the top ten carry approximately 1.5%. The CDR3 length is 19 residues. Germline CDR1 and CDR2: SEHNR and FQNEAQ (reference sequence). Sequenced input: PBMCs. This sequence was found in a woman between 18 and 30 years old in good health and CMV-seronegative. The rearrangement joins TRBV7-9 to TRBJ1-4; weak D call: TRBD1 (6 bases). As DNA, the CDR3 is TGTTCCAGCAGCTTAGCGACAGGATCCTCCGGATACAATGATGAAAAACTGTTTTTT. This codes for CSSSLATGSSGYNDEKLFF.